This TCR beta chain emerged from a study of Graves' ophthalmopathy and Graves' hyperthyroidism. Study-wide points: A classifier, a 13-signature model, separated ophthalmopathy from stable hyperthyroidism with about 87% sensitivity and less than 83% specificity.

Unmatched junction bases numbered 10, after V lost 0 bases and J lost 5 bases. This CDR3 contains 15 residues. Per germline, CDR1 SQVTM and CDR2 ANQGSEA. This clonotype was detected many times. Its specificity is unknown. From RNA, the CDR3 regions of TCR beta chains were amplified and sequenced. The workflow started with a first-round RT-PCR run with HTBI primers and then moved on to a second-round multiplex PCR. TCRdb reprocessed the multiplex PCR reads with MiXCR, giving one entry per CDR3 protein. The repertoire holds about 740,000 distinct CDR3 sequences, with 35% to 50% as singletons. Sequencing was performed on peripheral blood. This clonotype was sampled from an adult man with Graves' ophthalmopathy. The chain links TRBV29-1 to TRBJ2-7, with 7 bases aligning to TRBD1. The CDR3 here is CSVEEPTGLTHEQYF. The DNA for the CDR3 is TGCAGCGTTGAAGAACCGACAGGGTTGACTCACGAGCAGTACTTC.